This section outlines one T cell receptor (beta chain) sequence together with its context. Its specificity is not known. The CDR3 is 11 amino acids. Germline loops: CDR1 MGHDK, CDR2 SYGVNS. Trimming took 4 bases from V and 8 from J, leaving 6 bases between them. The sample comes from a study of T cells in localized non-small cell lung cancer. Whole-study findings and limits: Exceeding tumor, uninvolved adjacent lung had the highest T cell clonality. A median roughly 50 of the top 100 tumor clones appeared in adjacent lung. Density of T cells in blood, when higher, went with longer overall survival. The tumor had only one region sequenced, so heterogeneity remains possible.

Produced via immunoSEQ multiplex PCR; TCRdb's table is partial and in-frame only. The data hold roughly 33,000 clones, with 90% observed a single time. The TCR originated in a man aged 35-69 years with stage I lung adenocarcinoma. The specimen comprised peripheral blood, sampled before any cancer treatment. This chain joins TRBV25-1 and TRBJ1-3; D remains ambiguous. In DNA form, the CDR3 reads TGTGCCAGCAGTGGGGGATACACCATATATTTT. Amino acids: CASSGGYTIYF. The full variable domain, in which reference TRBV25-1 and TRBJ1-3 provide the parts outside the CDR3, is EADIYQTPRYLVIGTGKKITLECSQTMGHDKMYWYQQDPGMELHLIHYSYGVNSTEKGDLSSESTVSRIRTEHFPLTLESARPSHTSQYLCASSGGYTIYFGEGSWLTVV.